This T cell receptor (beta chain) was identified in a study of shared clonotypes between healthy human individuals. Study-wide results and limits: The donor pool, a small one, limited the genetic and exposure-history diversity represented.

Once extracted for a subset, genomic DNA was divided evenly among several immunoSEQ plates. Clones were sequenced by immunoSEQ multiplex PCR, and TCRdb holds only the in-frame ones, with some missing. In the table there are 1.5 million to 2.5 million clones, approximately 94% of which are singletons. Terminally differentiated effector memory CD45RA+ cells were left out of the naive CD8 fraction, which was CD45RO-negative and positively selected for CCR7. Only Caucasian adults living in Nashville, Tennessee made up the donor group. CDR1 and CDR2 (germline): MNHNS, SASEGT. The CDR3 has 15 residues. J lost 5 bases, V lost 4 bases, and 6 bases had no gene match. Details on this clone: Its antigen remains unidentified.

The chain uses TRBV6-1 and TRBJ2-7, with 12 nucleotides matching TRBD2. This receptor was identified in a man between 18 and 35 years old in good health. The source material was naive CD8+ T cells sorted from blood. Written as DNA, the CDR3 is TGTGCCAGCAGTGGATGGACTAGCGGGGACGACGAGCAGTACTTC. Translated: CASSGWTSGDDEQYF.